This entry is about one T cell receptor beta chain. Its antigen is as yet unknown. Profiled with immunoSEQ multiplex PCR; TCRdb holds only in-frame clones, not every one. Among 1,500,000 or so clones, roughly 97% were seen once, and the ten largest hold approximately 1.1%. The germline V gene encodes CDR1 MGHDK and CDR2 SYGVNS. The CDR3 spans 14 residues. The ends were cut back, 2 bases at V and 7 bases at J, with 11 bases in the middle. These data originate in a study of shared clonotypes between healthy human individuals. Study observations and caveats: Clonotype sharing across donors was expected to vary with sequencing depth. Sharing across four donors was highest in naive CD4 (about 5%) and lowest in memory CD8 (roughly 0.4%).

The origin of this receptor is a young man in good health. Sequenced material: naive CD4+ T cells sorted from blood. Subset specified: CD45RA+ positively selected. V gene TRBV25-1 combines with J gene TRBJ1-4, with unresolved D. The CDR3 coding sequence is TGTGCCAGCAGTGAACACCGGGCGGGTGAAAAACTGTTTTTT. Protein sequence: CASSEHRAGEKLFF.